This TCR beta chain originates from a study of blood T cells in healthy people across ages. Across the study: The template switching approach captured approximately one barcoded beta molecule for every two T cells. Broader study findings: Any changes in expanded clonotypes were possibly confounded, as donor CMV status remained unknown. The study found TCR beta diversity correlated strongly with naive T cell percentage. Higher diversity, along with more naive CD4+ cells, distinguished long-lived donors from aged donors.

Germline lookup yields CDR1 SNHLY and CDR2 FYNNEI. The CDR3 has 15 amino acids. This clonotype appeared a few times. Antigen unknown. Using a J-beta primer mix together with a sample-barcoded 5' primer, a second PCR was run for about 6 to 11 cycles. TCRdb re-called the 5' RACE reads with MiXCR, one entry per CDR3 protein. The data contain some 1.7 million distinct CDR3 sequences, 28% of them singletons. The chain employs TRBV2 and TRBJ2-5, with D perhaps given as TRBD1 or TRBD2 (6 bases each). With the DNA end fitting TRBJ2-7 better, the J assignment may be wrong. Sequenced: blood. The clonotype was recovered from a woman aged 25 to 39 in good health. The CDR3 protein is CASSGGSGANYEQYF. In DNA form, the CDR3 reads TGTGCCAGCAGCGGGGGCTCAGGGGCAAACTACGAGCAGTACTTC.